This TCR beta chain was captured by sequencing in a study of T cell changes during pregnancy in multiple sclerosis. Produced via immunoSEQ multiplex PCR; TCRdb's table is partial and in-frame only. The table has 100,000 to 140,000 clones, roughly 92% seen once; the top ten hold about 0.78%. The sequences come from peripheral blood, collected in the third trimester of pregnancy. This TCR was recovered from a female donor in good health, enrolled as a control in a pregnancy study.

CDR3 sequence reads: CASSVVTGANTEAFF. In DNA form, the CDR3 reads TGTGCCAGCAGCGTAGTGACAGGGGCGAACACTGAAGCTTTCTTT. The rearrangement links TRBV9 to TRBJ1-1; 8 positions match TRBD1. Unmatched junction bases numbered 2, after V lost 0 bases and J lost 1 base. CDR1 SGDLS and CDR2 YYNGEE come from the germline V gene. The CDR3 consists of 15 residues.